The present T cell receptor (beta chain) was sequenced within a study of response to subunit inactivated influenza vaccine. General observations from the study: Seasonal influenza vaccination, on each occasion, was suggested by the authors to recruit few new T cells.

TCRdb reanalysed the RT-PCR reads using MiXCR and keeps one entry per CDR3 protein. The table has roughly 790,000 distinct CDR3 sequences, around 21% seen once. Many counts were recorded for this clonotype. Its antigen is unknown. From germline, CDR1 is SGHRS and CDR2 YFSETQ. The germline V and J ends were trimmed by 2 bases and 0 bases, with 9 bases remaining between them. The CDR3 is made up of 15 amino acids. This TCR derives from a middle-aged man who received an inactivated influenza vaccine. This chain uses TRBV5-1 with TRBJ2-1, with D perhaps TRBD2 (6 bases). The starting material was PBMCs from blood, obtained about 5 days after vaccination. The CDR3 region is CASSFPGSSYNEQFF. The CDR3 region has the DNA TGCGCCAGCAGCTTTCCCGGGAGCTCCTACAATGAGCAGTTCTTC.